This T cell receptor (beta chain) was sequenced during a study of cytomegalovirus exposure and HLA in healthy donors. The CDR3 is 14 amino acids. The germline gives CDR1 MGHRA, CDR2 YSYEKL. The PCR had 60 Vbeta and 13 Jbeta primers. Method: immunoSEQ multiplex PCR; TCRdb's copy keeps in-frame clones and lacks some. Here the sample spans about 130,000 clones, around 77% being singletons. The receptor was isolated from a man aged 50 or older in good health and CMV-seronegative. Sequencing was carried out using PBMCs. V and J are TRBV4-1 and TRBJ2-5, with a tentative D call TRBD2 (5 bases). TRBJ2-7 matches the DNA end more closely, so the J call is doubtful. The chain's CDR3 is CASSQAGVVNEQYF. DNA for the CDR3: TGCGCCAGCAGCCAAGCCGGGGTAGTAAACGAGCAGTACTTC.